This T cell receptor (beta chain) is from a study of vaccination effects on CD4 cells after COVID-19. On this clone: Its antigen is as yet unknown.

Assay: immunoSEQ multiplex PCR; the TCRdb copy retains only in-frame clones and omits some. The data hold under 40,000 clones, with roughly four fifths observed a single time. ViraFEST used viral peptide pools to expand antigen-specific CD4+ T cells before sequencing. Culturing for 9 to 10 days preceded CD4+ T cell isolation. BNT162b2 vaccine or mRNA-1273 vaccine was given to participants in two doses. Sequencing was performed on CD4+ T cells from PBMCs cultured with HCoV-NL63 spike peptides, taken after COVID-19 vaccination. This TCR came from a human donor who received a COVID-19 vaccine. Some clones in this sample may be carry-over from other donors' samples.

The CDR3 sequence is CACKRGTVNTEAFF. CDR3 nucleotides: TGTGCCTGTAAAAGGGGGACGGTGAACACTGAAGCTTTCTTT. The chain couples TRBV30 to TRBJ1-1; a weak D match, TRBD1 (6 bases). Germline CDR1 GTSNPN, CDR2 SVGIG (reference sequence). Trimming cost V 6 bases and J 0 bases, with 14 bases left between them. This CDR3 has 14 amino acids.